This TCR beta chain was captured by sequencing in a study of blood T cells in healthy people across ages. Next came a second PCR, run for about 7 to 11 cycles, which used a sample-barcoded 5' primer along with a J-beta primer mix. TCRdb re-derived calls from the 5' RACE reads in MiXCR, one entry per CDR3 protein. The sample lists about 1.4 million distinct CDR3 sequences; approximately 59% were seen once. Trimming stripped 4 bases from V and 8 bases from J, with 17 bases between. CDR3 length: 15 amino acids. Germline lookup yields CDR1 KGHDR and CDR2 SFDVKD. Findings and limits, study-wide: PBMC samples, being unsorted, prevented any conclusive comparison of naive and antigen-experienced cells.

Remarks on this clonotype: Antigen: not known.

The chain employs TRBV24-1 and TRBJ2-1; D tentatively reads TRBD1 or TRBD2 (5 bases each). The sequenced sample consisted of blood. The sequence was obtained from a man younger than 30 in good health. The CDR3 coding sequence is TGTGCCACCAGTGACCCCGGACGGGGCGACGATGAGCAGTTCTTC. Amino acid sequence: CATSDPGRGDDEQFF.